This T cell receptor (beta chain) is from a study of shared clonotypes between healthy human individuals. Those who donated, Caucasian adults without exception, all lived in Nashville, Tennessee. Several immunoSEQ plates received, in even portions, the genomic DNA of each subset. How the authors handled the data: Filtering differed because ImmunoSEQ produced junction-only sequences that carried no quality scores. Measured with immunoSEQ multiplex PCR; TCRdb has only the in-frame clones, and not every one. That table supplies the V and J calls and clone size; D and trimming were determined from the DNA. Of about 670,000 clones in the sample, 72% were seen once. The CDR3 extends over 11 amino acids. Germline V gene data show CDR1 as SGHNT and CDR2 as YENEEA. V was clipped by 8 bases and J by 8 bases, with 12 bases between them.

Sequenced input: memory CD4+ T cells sorted from blood. The sample's subset: CD45RA-negative fraction. The rearrangement uses TRBV11-3 and TRBJ1-1, with D maybe TRBD1 (6 bases). This TCR came from a woman in her 30s in good health. DNA for the CDR3: TGTGCCAGCCTGGGGGCTGGAGAAGCTTTCTTT. Protein sequence: CASLGAGEAFF.